This T cell receptor (beta chain) was sequenced in a study of blood T cell repertoires in COVID-19. Study background: Sites across the United States, Italy and Spain contributed samples from acute and convalescent COVID-19. T cells, B-cell-depleted T cells, or PBMCs provided the cDNA or gDNA that served as material.

In the source study's methods: Estimation of nucleated cell counts relied on the amplification of reference gene primers. Assay used: immunoSEQ multiplex PCR; TCRdb lists only in-frame clones, some missing. That table gives V, J and clone size, and the DNA gave D and trimming. The repertoire holds 500,000 to 600,000 clones, about 89% seen once, with roughly 8% in the top ten. Patients at the Seattle site were enrolled during active infection and followed longitudinally. CDR3 length: 14 residues. The sequence came from a woman aged 45-59 years with COVID-19, enrolled during active disease. Sequenced sample: peripheral blood. The rearrangement links TRBV21-1 to TRBJ1-5; the table's TRBD1 call for D was not verified on the DNA. TRBV21-1 is an annotated pseudogene. The CDR3 sequence: CASSIGQGSQPQHF. The CDR3 coding sequence is TGTGCCAGCAGCATAGGGCAGGGATCGCAGCCCCAGCATTTT.